This T cell receptor (beta chain) was sequenced in a study of cytomegalovirus exposure and HLA in healthy donors. PCR involved 60 Vbeta and 13 Jbeta primers. The table came from immunoSEQ multiplex PCR; TCRdb's copy has only in-frame clones and leaves some out. This table holds 150,000 to 200,000 clones, roughly 87% found once. There are 18 residues in the CDR3. V dropped 3 bases and J dropped 7; count of bases not matched to a gene: 13. CDR1 is SGHVS, CDR2 FNYEAQ, per germline. A note on this clone: The antigen is undetermined.

General study results and limits: Further analysis was carried out later, and it showed several of the most significant clusters appearing linked to common viral pathogens. In an earlier analysis, productive rearrangement rates for most beta V segments clustered near 87% or 30%.

The sequence was obtained from a girl under three years old in good health and CMV-seronegative. Material for sequencing was PBMCs. This chain uses TRBV7-6 with TRBJ2-6, with 9 positions matching TRBD1. The CDR3 loop reads CASSFSPRDREGANVLTF. DNA for the CDR3: TGTGCCAGCAGCTTTAGCCCCCGGGACAGGGAGGGTGCCAACGTCCTGACTTTC.